Given below is one T cell receptor (beta chain) in context. This record comes from a study of cytomegalovirus exposure and HLA in healthy donors. Profiled with immunoSEQ multiplex PCR; TCRdb holds only in-frame clones, not every one. Of about 120,000 clones detected, 70% to 90% appear once; the ten largest clones hold roughly 2%. Germline V gene data show CDR1 as MNHEY and CDR2 as SVGAGI. The CDR3 totals 13 residues. The trim removed 2 bases at V and 9 bases at J, leaving 3 bases unmatched. The V and J genes are TRBV6-5 and TRBJ2-1, with 8 nucleotides matching TRBD2. The TCR sequence derives from a woman aged 30 to 39 in good health and CMV-seronegative. Sequencing was performed on PBMCs. The DNA of the CDR3 is TGTGCCAGCAGTTACGATCGGGGGGGTGAGCAGTTCTTC. Protein product: CASSYDRGGEQFF.